The present entry profiles one TCR beta chain with its context. As originally analysed: Estimation of nucleated cell counts was performed using reference gene primer amplification. Repertoires were generated with immunoSEQ multiplex PCR, while TCRdb's copy carries only in-frame clones and drops some. D and trimming come from the DNA, and the V and J calls and clone size come from that table. The repertoire holds about 240,000 clones, with about 80% as singletons. The sample belongs to a study of blood T cell repertoires in COVID-19. Study-level background: Spain, Italy and the United States supplied samples that represented acute and convalescent COVID-19. T cells, B-cell-depleted T cells, or PBMCs supplied cDNA or gDNA.

Deletions cut 2 bases from V and 3 bases from J, with 9 bases between. The CDR3 is 13 amino acids. From germline, CDR1 is SGHRS and CDR2 YFSETQ. The sequence derives from a woman aged 80 or over with acute or convalescent COVID-19. The J gene is TRBJ2-7, the V gene TRBV5-1; D not resolved. The specimen was peripheral blood. CDR3 bases: TGCGCCAGCAGCTTCTTTACCGGCTACGAGCAGTACTTC. Protein product: CASSFFTGYEQYF.